This T cell receptor beta chain was found in a study of blood T cells in healthy people across ages. Points from the study as a whole: No one knew whether donors had CMV, which possibly confounded expanded clonotype changes.

This clonotype turned up a few times. Its antigen is unknown. Every sample yielded at least 6.5 million isolated PBMCs. The second PCR ran about 6 to 12 cycles with a sample-barcoded 5' primer and J-beta primers. TCRdb ran MiXCR on the 5' RACE reads and lists one entry per CDR3 protein. The data hold more than 650,000 distinct CDR3 sequences, with 20% to 25% observed a single time. The sequence came from a man between 65 and 85 years old in good health. Sequenced input: blood.

For the CDR3, the DNA is TGCGCCAGCACCGAGACTAGCGGGGCAATCACAGATACGCAGTATTTT. This codes for CASTETSGAITDTQYF. V usage is TRBV5-1 and J usage is TRBJ2-3, with 11 bases aligning to TRBD2. There are 16 residues in the CDR3. The V gene end was trimmed by 6 bases and the J gene end by 2 bases; junction bases not matched to a gene: 8. CDR1 and CDR2 from the germline V gene are SGHRS and YFSETQ.